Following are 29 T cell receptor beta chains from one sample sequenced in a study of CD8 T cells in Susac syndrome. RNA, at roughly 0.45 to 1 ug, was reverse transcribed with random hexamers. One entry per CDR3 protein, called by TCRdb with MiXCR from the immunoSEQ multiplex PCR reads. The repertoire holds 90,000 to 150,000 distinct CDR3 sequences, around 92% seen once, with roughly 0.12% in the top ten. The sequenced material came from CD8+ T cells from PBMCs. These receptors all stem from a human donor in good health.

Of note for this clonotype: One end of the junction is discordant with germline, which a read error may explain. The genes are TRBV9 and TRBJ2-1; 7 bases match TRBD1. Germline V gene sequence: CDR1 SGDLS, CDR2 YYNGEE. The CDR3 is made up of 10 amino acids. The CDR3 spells CASRGQSPPF. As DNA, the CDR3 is TGTGCCAGCAGGGGACAGTCCCCTCCCTTC.

The CDR3 loop reads CASSRGTGGPNTGELFF. The CDR3 DNA follows: TGTGCCAGCAGCCGCGGGACAGGGGGCCCGAACACCGGGGAGCTGTTTTTT. The genes are TRBV3-1 and TRBJ2-2; TRBD1 agrees at 12 bases. The germline CDR1 and CDR2 sequences are LGHDT and YNNKEL (reference sequence). The V and J ends lost 4 bases and 0 bases, in that order; junction bases with no gene match: 3. The CDR3 is made up of 17 amino acids.

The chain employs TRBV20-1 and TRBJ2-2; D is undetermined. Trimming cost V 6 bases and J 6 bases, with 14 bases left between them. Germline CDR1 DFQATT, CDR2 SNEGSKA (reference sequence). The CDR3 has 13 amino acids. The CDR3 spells CSAMTALPGELFF. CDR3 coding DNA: TGCAGTGCAATGACTGCCCTTCCCGGGGAGCTGTTTTTT.

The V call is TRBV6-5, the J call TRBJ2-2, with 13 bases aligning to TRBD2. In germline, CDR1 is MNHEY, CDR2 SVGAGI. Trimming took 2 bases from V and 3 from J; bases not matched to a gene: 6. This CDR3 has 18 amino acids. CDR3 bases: TGTGCCAGCAGTTACACCGGGACTAGCGGGACGTACACCGGGGAGCTGTTTTTT. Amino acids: CASSYTGTSGTYTGELFF.

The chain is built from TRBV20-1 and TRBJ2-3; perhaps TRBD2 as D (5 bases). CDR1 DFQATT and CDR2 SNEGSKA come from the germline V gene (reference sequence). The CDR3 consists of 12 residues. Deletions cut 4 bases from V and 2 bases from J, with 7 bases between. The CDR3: CSAKAVTDTQYF. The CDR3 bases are TGCAGTGCTAAAGCGGTCACAGATACGCAGTATTTT.

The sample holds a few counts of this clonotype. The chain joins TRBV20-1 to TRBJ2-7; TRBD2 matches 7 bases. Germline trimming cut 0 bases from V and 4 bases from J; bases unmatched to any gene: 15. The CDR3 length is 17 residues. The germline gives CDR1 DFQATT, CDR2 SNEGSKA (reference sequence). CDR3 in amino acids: CSARERAAGVIGYEQYF. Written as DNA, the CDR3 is TGCAGTGCTAGAGAGAGGGCGGCGGGAGTGATCGGGTACGAGCAGTACTTC.

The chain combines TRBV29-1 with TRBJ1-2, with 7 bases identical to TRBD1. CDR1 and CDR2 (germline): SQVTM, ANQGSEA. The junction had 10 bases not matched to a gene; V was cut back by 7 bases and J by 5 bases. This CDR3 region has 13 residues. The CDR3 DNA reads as TGCAGCGGAACGACAGGGCTCGGGTATGGCTACACCTTC. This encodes CSGTTGLGYGYTF.

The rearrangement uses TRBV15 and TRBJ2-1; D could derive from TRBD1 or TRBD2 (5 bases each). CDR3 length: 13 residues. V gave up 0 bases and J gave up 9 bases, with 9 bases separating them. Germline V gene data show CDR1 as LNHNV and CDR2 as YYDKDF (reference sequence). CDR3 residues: CATSRERDREQFF. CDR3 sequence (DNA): TGTGCCACCAGCAGAGAAAGGGACCGTGAGCAGTTCTTC. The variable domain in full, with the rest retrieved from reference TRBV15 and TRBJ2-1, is DAMVIQNPRYQVTQFGKPVTLSCSQTLNHNVMYWYQQKSSQAPKLLFHYYDKDFNNEADTPDNFQSRRPNTSFCFLDIRSPGLGDTAMYLCATSRERDREQFFGPGTRLTVL.

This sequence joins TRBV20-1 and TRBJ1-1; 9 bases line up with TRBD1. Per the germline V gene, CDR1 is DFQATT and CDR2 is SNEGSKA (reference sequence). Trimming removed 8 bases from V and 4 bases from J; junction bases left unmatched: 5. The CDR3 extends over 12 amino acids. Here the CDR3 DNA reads TGCAGTAGCGGACAGGGGCCCACTGAAGCTTTCTTT. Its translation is CSSGQGPTEAFF.

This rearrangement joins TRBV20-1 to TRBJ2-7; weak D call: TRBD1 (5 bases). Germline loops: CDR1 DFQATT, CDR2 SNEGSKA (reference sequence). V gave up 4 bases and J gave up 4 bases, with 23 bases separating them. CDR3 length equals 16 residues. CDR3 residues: CSAKSPQRQRQYEQYF. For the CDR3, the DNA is TGCAGTGCTAAGTCCCCACAAAGACAGAGACAATACGAGCAGTACTTC.

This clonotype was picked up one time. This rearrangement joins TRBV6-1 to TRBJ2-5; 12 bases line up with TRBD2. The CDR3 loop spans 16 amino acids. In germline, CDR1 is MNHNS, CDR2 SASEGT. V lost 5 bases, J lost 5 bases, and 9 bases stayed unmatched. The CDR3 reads CASSRLAGEGRETQYF. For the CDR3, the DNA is TGTGCCAGCAGTCGACTAGCGGGAGAGGGTCGGGAGACCCAGTACTTC.

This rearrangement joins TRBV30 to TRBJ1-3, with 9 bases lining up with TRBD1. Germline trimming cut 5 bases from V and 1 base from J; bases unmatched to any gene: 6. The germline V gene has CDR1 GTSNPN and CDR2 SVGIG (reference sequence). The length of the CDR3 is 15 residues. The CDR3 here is CAWRGQGMSGNTIYF. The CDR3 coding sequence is TGTGCCTGGCGCGGACAGGGGATGTCTGGAAACACCATATATTTT. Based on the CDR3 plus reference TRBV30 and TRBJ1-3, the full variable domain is SQTIHQWPATLVQPVGSPLSLECTVEGTSNPNLYWYRQAAGRGLQLLFYSVGIGQISSEVPQNLSASRPQDRQFILSSKKLLLSDSGFYLCAWRGQGMSGNTIYFGEGSWLTVV.

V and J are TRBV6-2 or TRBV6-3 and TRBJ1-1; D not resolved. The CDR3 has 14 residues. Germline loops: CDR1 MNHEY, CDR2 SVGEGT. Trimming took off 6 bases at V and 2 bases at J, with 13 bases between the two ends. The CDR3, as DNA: TGTGCCAGCAGGGAGGGCAGACCCAACACTGAAGCTTTCTTT. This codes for CASREGRPNTEAFF.

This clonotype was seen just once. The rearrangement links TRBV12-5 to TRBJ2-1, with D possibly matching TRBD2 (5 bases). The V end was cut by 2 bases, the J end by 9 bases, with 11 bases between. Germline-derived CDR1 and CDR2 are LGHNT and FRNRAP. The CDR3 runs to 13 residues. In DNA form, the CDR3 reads TGTGCTAGTGGTTTGATGGAGGCCAGTGAGCAGTTCTTC. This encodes CASGLMEASEQFF.

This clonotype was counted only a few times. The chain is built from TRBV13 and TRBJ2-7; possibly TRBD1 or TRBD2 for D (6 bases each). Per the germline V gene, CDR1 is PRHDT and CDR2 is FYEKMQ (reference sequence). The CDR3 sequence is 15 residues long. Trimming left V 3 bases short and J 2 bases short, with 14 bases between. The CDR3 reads CASSLGGSPPYEQYF. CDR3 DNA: TGTGCCAGCAGCTTGGGGGGCTCCCCTCCCTACGAGCAGTACTTC.

The CDR3 nucleotides are TGTGCCAGCAGCCGTGACAGGGATAATGGCTACACCTTC. Translation: CASSRDRDNGYTF. This rearrangement joins TRBV7-2 to TRBJ1-2, with 7 bases matching TRBD1. V gave up 5 bases and J gave up 6 bases; unmatched junction bases: 6. In germline, CDR1 is SGHTA, CDR2 FQGNSA. The CDR3 runs 13 residues.

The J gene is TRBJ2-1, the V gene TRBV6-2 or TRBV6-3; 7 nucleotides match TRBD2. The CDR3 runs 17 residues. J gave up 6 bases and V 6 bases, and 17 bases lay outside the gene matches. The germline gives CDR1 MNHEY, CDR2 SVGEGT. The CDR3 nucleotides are TGTGCCAGCAGCACGCCCCGGACTAGTTCCCCTCTCAATGAGCAGTTCTTC. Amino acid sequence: CASSTPRTSSPLNEQFF.

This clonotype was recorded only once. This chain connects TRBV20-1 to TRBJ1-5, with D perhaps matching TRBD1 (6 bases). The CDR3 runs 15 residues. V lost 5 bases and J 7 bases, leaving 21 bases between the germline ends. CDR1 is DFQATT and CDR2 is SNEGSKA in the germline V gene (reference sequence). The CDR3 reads CSAGITGSGYQPQHF. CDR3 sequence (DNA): TGCAGTGCTGGAATAACAGGGAGCGGCTACCAGCCCCAGCATTTT.

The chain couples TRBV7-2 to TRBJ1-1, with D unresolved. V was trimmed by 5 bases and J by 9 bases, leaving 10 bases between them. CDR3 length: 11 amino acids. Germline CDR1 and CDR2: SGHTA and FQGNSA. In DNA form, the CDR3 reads TGTGCCAGCAGCCATGGATGGCAAGCTTTCTTT. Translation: CASSHGWQAFF.

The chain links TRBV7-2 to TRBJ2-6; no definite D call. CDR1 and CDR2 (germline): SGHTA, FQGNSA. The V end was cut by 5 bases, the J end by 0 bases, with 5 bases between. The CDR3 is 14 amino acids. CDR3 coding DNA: TGTGCCAGCAGCGCCGACTCTGGGGCCAACGTCCTGACTTTC. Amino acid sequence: CASSADSGANVLTF.

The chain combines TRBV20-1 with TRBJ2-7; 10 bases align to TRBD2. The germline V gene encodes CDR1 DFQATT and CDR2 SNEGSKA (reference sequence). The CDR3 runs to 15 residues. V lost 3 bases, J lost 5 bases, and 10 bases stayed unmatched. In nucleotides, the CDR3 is TGCAGTGCTAGTAGGGCTAGCGGGAGTCTGGACGAGCAGTACTTC. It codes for CSASRASGSLDEQYF.

CDR3 in DNA: TGTGCCAGCAGCTTAAATGGCGGCTACACCTTC. It encodes CASSLNGGYTF. V gene TRBV7-9 combines with J gene TRBJ1-2; D uncertain. The germline V gene has CDR1 SEHNR and CDR2 FQNEAQ (reference sequence). The CDR3 covers 11 residues. Trimming removed 2 bases at V and 8 bases at J, with 6 bases between.

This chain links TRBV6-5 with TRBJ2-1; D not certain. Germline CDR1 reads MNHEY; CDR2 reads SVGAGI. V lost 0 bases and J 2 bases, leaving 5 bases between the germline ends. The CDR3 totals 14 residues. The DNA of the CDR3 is TGTGCCAGCAGTTACTCTACTGCCTACAATGAGCAGTTCTTC. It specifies CASSYSTAYNEQFF.

The CDR3 sequence: CATQPSEAYEQYF. The DNA of the CDR3 is TGTGCCACCCAACCCTCGGAGGCCTACGAGCAGTACTTC. The chain employs TRBV10-3 and TRBJ2-7; tentative D call: TRBD2 (5 bases). Germline CDR1 is ENHRY and CDR2 is SYGVKD. V lost 10 bases, J lost 2 bases, and 15 bases lay in between. The CDR3 sequence is 13 residues long.

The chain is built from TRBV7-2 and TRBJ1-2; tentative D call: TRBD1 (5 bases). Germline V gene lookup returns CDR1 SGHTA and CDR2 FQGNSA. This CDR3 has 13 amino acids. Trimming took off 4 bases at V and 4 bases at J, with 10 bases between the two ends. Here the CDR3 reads CASSSDGTYGYTF. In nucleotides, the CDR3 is TGTGCCAGCAGCTCGGACGGGACCTATGGCTACACCTTC.

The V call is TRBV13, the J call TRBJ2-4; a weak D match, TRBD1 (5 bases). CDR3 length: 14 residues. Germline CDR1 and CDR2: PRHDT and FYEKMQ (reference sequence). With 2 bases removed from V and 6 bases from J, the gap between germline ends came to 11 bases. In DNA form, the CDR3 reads TGTGCCAGCAGCTTACCAGGGAACGGAAACATTCAGTACTTC. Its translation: CASSLPGNGNIQYF.

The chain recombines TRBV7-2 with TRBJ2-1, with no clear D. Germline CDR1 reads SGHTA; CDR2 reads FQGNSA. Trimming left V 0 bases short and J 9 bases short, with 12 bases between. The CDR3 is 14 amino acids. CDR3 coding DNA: TGTGCCAGCAGCTTAGCGCGATATCCCCCTGAGCAGTTCTTC. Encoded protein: CASSLARYPPEQFF.

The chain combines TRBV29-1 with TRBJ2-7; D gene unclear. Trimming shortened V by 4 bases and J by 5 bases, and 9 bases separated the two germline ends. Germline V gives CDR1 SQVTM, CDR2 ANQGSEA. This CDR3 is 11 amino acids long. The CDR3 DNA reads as TGCAGCGTTGGTGTGGGGAACGAGCAGTACTTC. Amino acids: CSVGVGNEQYF.

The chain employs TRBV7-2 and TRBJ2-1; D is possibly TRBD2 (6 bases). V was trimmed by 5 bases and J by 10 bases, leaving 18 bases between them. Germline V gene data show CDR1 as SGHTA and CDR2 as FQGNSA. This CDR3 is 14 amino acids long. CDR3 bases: TGTGCCAGCAGCCTAGATCTAGGAGGGCAAGAGCAGTTCTTC. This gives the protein CASSLDLGGQEQFF.